The 18 T cell receptor beta chains presented below share a single source sample, sequenced in a study of shared clonotypes between healthy human individuals. Some clones are missing from TCRdb's copy, which holds only in-frame ones; the method was immunoSEQ multiplex PCR. This repertoire shows about 2.4 million clones, 80% to 95% found once; its top ten account for 0.35% to 0.45%. Sequencing was carried out using naive CD4+ T cells from PBMCs. Subset: CD45RA+ positively selected. Receptors originate from a man aged 18 to 30 in good health. Some clones in this sample may be carry-over from other donors' samples.

J is TRBJ1-1 and V is TRBV29-1; 8 nucleotides agree with TRBD1. The junction had 7 bases not matched to a gene; V was cut back by 7 bases and J by 3 bases. Germline V CDR1 and CDR2: SQVTM, ANQGSEA. The CDR3 covers 13 residues. The DNA for the CDR3 is TGCAGCGCCGTGGGACAGGTGGACACTGAAGCTTTCTTT. Amino acids: CSAVGQVDTEAFF.

The CDR3 nucleotides are TGTGCCAGCAGAGAAGGCGGCTCCACAGATACGCAGTATTTT. Amino acid sequence: CASREGGSTDTQYF. The chain links TRBV6-5 to TRBJ2-3, with D hard to call. The germline V gene has CDR1 MNHEY and CDR2 SVGAGI. The CDR3 length is 14 residues. Trimming cost V 6 bases and J 2 bases, with 12 bases left between them.

CDR3 residues: CASSLGGRGTYNEQFF. The CDR3 DNA follows: TGCGCCAGCAGCTTGGGGGGACGAGGAACCTACAATGAGCAGTTCTTC. The chain combines TRBV5-1 with TRBJ2-1; D possibly matches TRBD1 or TRBD2 (5 bases each). This CDR3 is built from 16 residues. Trimming stripped 0 bases from V and 2 bases from J, with 12 bases between. Germline V gene data show CDR1 as SGHRS and CDR2 as YFSETQ.

Note on this clone: Distinct nucleotide sequences in the sample also encode this CDR3. The rearrangement joins TRBV29-1 to TRBJ2-5; D ambiguous. CDR3 length: 13 residues. Germline V gene lookup returns CDR1 SQVTM and CDR2 ANQGSEA. V lost 4 bases, J lost 1 base, and 10 bases lay in between. In DNA form, the CDR3 reads TGCAGCGTTGTGCCCGGCCCCCAAGAGACCCAGTACTTC. Amino acids: CSVVPGPQETQYF.

About this clone: Other DNA sequences from this sample encode an identical CDR3 as well. The V and J genes are TRBV5-1 and TRBJ2-3; the match to TRBD2 covers 12 bases. Germline loops: CDR1 SGHRS, CDR2 YFSETQ. V was clipped by 4 bases and J by 6 bases; unmatched bases: 6. CDR3 length equals 15 residues. Here the CDR3 DNA reads TGCGCCAGCAGCCCTAGCGGGGGGGGCAGCGATACGCAGTATTTT. Amino acid sequence: CASSPSGGGSDTQYF.

V is TRBV7-3 and J is TRBJ2-7; D may be TRBD2 (6 bases). This CDR3 contains 16 residues. The germline V and J ends were trimmed by 5 bases and 0 bases, with 17 bases remaining between them. CDR1 is SGHTA, CDR2 FQGTGA, per germline. The CDR3: CASSLGPGLDSYEQYF. CDR3 nucleotides: TGTGCCAGCAGCCTAGGGCCGGGACTGGACTCCTACGAGCAGTACTTC.

The chain links TRBV4-1 to TRBJ2-5, with D possibly TRBD1 on 7 matching bases. The CDR3 length is 16 residues. V was shortened by 1 base and J by 4 bases, with 16 bases between the two germline ends. Germline assignment: CDR1 MGHRA and CDR2 YSYEKL. Here the CDR3 reads CASSQGWRGPGETQYF. In DNA form, the CDR3 reads TGCGCCAGCAGCCAAGGGTGGAGGGGGCCGGGAGAGACCCAGTACTTC.

The chain combines TRBV5-4 with TRBJ2-3; D is undetermined. V lost 5 bases and J lost 2, with 6 bases in between. CDR1 is SGHNT, CDR2 YYREEE, per germline (reference sequence). The CDR3 runs 12 residues. The CDR3 here is CASSRPTDTQYF. CDR3 DNA: TGTGCCAGCAGTAGGCCCACAGATACGCAGTATTTT.

This sequence joins TRBV11-3 and TRBJ2-2, with 8 bases identical to TRBD2. V shed 3 bases, J shed 6 bases, and the junction held 6 bases outside the gene matches. CDR1 and CDR2 from the germline V gene are SGHNT and YENEEA. The CDR3 extends over 15 amino acids. CDR3 DNA: TGTGCCAGCAGCTTTCGAGCGGGAGCGTCCGGGGAGCTGTTTTTT. This sequence encodes CASSFRAGASGELFF.

The CDR3 DNA is TGTGCCAGCAGCCCGGGGCGGGACAGGGTTTTTGTACAAGAGACCCAGTACTTC. Amino acid sequence: CASSPGRDRVFVQETQYF. J is TRBJ2-5 and V is TRBV5-6; 9 nucleotides line up with TRBD1. CDR3 size: 18 residues. Germline CDR1 is SGHDT and CDR2 is YYEEEE. V lost 4 bases and J lost 2; bases outside the gene matches: 15.

V is TRBV7-9 and J is TRBJ2-5; TRBD2 matches at 8 bases. V trimming: 5 bases; J trimming: 4 bases; junction bases outside the gene matches: 9. This CDR3 contains 15 residues. Germline V gene lookup returns CDR1 SEHNR and CDR2 FQNEAQ (reference sequence). CDR3 DNA sequence: TGTGCCAGCAGCCCGGGAGGGCCGGCCTCAGAGACCCAGTACTTC. Residues: CASSPGGPASETQYF.

The gene calls are TRBV28 and TRBJ2-2, with TRBD1 identical over 8 bases. The CDR3 runs 16 residues. CDR1 is MDHEN and CDR2 is SYDVKM in the germline V gene. Unmatched junction bases numbered 6, after V lost 6 bases and J lost 0 bases. In DNA form, the CDR3 reads TGTGCCAGCAGCCGCCCGGGACAGGCGAACACCGGGGAGCTGTTTTTT. Translated: CASSRPGQANTGELFF. The variable domain in full, completed from reference TRBV28 and TRBJ2-2, reads DVKVTQSSRYLVKRTGEKVFLECVQDMDHENMFWYRQDPGLGLRLIYFSYDVKMKEKGDIPEGYSVSREKKERFSLILESASTNQTSMYLCASSRPGQANTGELFFGEGSRLTVL.

The V call is TRBV7-2, the J call TRBJ2-7; 9 bases line up with TRBD2. Unmatched junction bases numbered 6, after V lost 5 bases and J lost 4 bases. The germline V gene encodes CDR1 SGHTA and CDR2 FQGNSA. The CDR3 is 14 residues long. The CDR3 region is CASSPGTSSYEQYF. Here the CDR3 DNA reads TGTGCCAGCAGCCCCGGGACTAGCTCGTACGAGCAGTACTTC.

The chain uses TRBV4-3 and TRBJ1-3; D not certain. This CDR3 has 16 residues. The ends were cut back, 1 base at V and 0 bases at J, with 10 bases in the middle. Germline CDR1 LGHNA, CDR2 YSLEER. The CDR3: CASSQGGRSSGNTIYF. The CDR3 DNA sequence: TGCGCCAGCAGCCAAGGAGGGAGGAGCTCTGGAAACACCATATATTTT.

Concerning this clone itself: Distinct nucleotide sequences in the sample also encode this CDR3. J is TRBJ2-2 and V is TRBV5-1; 7 bases align to TRBD1. V trimming: 2 bases; J trimming: 5 bases; junction bases outside the gene matches: 0. The CDR3 totals 13 residues. Per germline, CDR1 SGHRS and CDR2 YFSETQ. The CDR3 DNA sequence: TGCGCCAGCAGCTTACAGGGGACCGGGGAGCTGTTTTTT. Translated: CASSLQGTGELFF.

The chain recombines TRBV6-1 with TRBJ2-7; 11 bases are shared with TRBD1. This CDR3 has 14 residues. Germline loops: CDR1 MNHNS, CDR2 SASEGT. V trimming: 6 bases; J trimming: 4 bases; junction bases outside the gene matches: 5. As DNA, the CDR3 is TGTGCCAGCAGGATGGGACAGGGGGTGTACGAGCAGTACTTC. Translation gives CASRMGQGVYEQYF.

This rearrangement joins TRBV30 to TRBJ2-1, with D possibly matching TRBD1 (6 bases). Trimming shortened V by 5 bases and J by 0 bases, and 11 bases separated the two germline ends. Germline values: CDR1 GTSNPN, CDR2 SVGIG (reference sequence). This CDR3 is 14 amino acids long. The CDR3 DNA is TGTGCCTGGCAAACAGGGTTCTCCTACAATGAGCAGTTCTTC. Translation gives CAWQTGFSYNEQFF.

The chain combines TRBV5-1 with TRBJ2-7, with D perhaps TRBD2 (5 bases). V shed 0 bases and J shed 2 bases, with 9 bases lying between them. In germline, CDR1 is SGHRS, CDR2 YFSETQ. This CDR3 spans 14 amino acids. The CDR3 is CASSLGGVTYEQYF. CDR3 DNA: TGCGCCAGCAGCTTGGGGGGAGTAACCTACGAGCAGTACTTC.